Each of the 4 T cell receptor beta chains below was sequenced from the same sample in a study of blood T cell repertoires in COVID-19. The data were produced by immunoSEQ multiplex PCR, yet TCRdb's version contains in-frame clones alone and is incomplete. The sample holds around 45,000 clones, roughly 69% seen once. Sequencing input: peripheral blood. The receptors originated from an elderly man with acute or convalescent COVID-19.

This sequence joins TRBV7-6 and TRBJ2-5; the D gene is possibly TRBD2 (6 bases). V was trimmed by 3 bases and J by 10 bases, leaving 21 bases between them. Germline CDR1 is SGHVS and CDR2 is FNYEAQ. The CDR3 loop spans 15 amino acids. As DNA, the CDR3 is TGTGCCAGCAGCTTCCGCGGGACGCCTCCCGGGGACCAGTACTTC. Translating it yields CASSFRGTPPGDQYF.

The chain has TRBV7-9 and TRBJ2-1, with 8 bases lining up with TRBD2. Germline V lookup: CDR1 SEHNR, CDR2 FQNEAQ (reference sequence). This CDR3 is built from 15 residues. V dropped 2 bases and J dropped 6; count of bases not matched to a gene: 6. The CDR3 sequence: CASSLLGGGSNEQFF. In nucleotides, the CDR3 is TGTGCCAGCAGCTTACTCGGGGGGGGATCCAATGAGCAGTTCTTC.

This clone was observed a handful of times. The V and J genes are TRBV6-6 and TRBJ1-1; D gene uncertain. Trimming cost V 10 bases and J 3 bases, with 15 bases left between them. The CDR3 is made up of 13 amino acids. In germline, CDR1 is MNHNY, CDR2 SVGAGI (reference sequence). The CDR3 bases are TGTGCCACCTGGTCCTACCGGGACACTGAAGCTTTCTTT. This gives the protein CATWSYRDTEAFF.

This sequence joins TRBV7-9 and TRBJ2-7; 7 bases line up with TRBD1. After removal of 5 bases from V and 6 bases from J, the junction contained 13 bases not matched to a gene. The CDR3 length is 15 residues. Germline CDR1 reads SEHNR; CDR2 reads FQNEAQ (reference sequence). The CDR3 bases are TGTGCCAGCAGCCCAGCTGACAGGGCGTCGCGCGAGCAGTACTTC. It yields the protein CASSPADRASREQYF. Looking up the rest from reference TRBV7-9 and TRBJ2-7 gives the full variable domain: DTGVSQNPRHKITKRGQNVTFRCDPISEHNRLYWYRQTLGQGPEFLTYFQNEAQLEKSRLLSDRFSAERPKGSFSTLEIQRTEQGDSAMYLCASSPADRASREQYFGPGTRLTVT.